This note documents a single T cell receptor beta chain sequence. The data belong to a study of PD-1 and CTLA-4 blockade in melanoma. The method was immunoSEQ multiplex PCR; TCRdb's version includes in-frame clones alone and lacks a portion of them. The sample consists of roughly 16,000 clones, under 85% of them appearing once. The CDR3 is 15 amino acids. Germline values: CDR1 SGHKS, CDR2 YYEKEE (reference sequence). V was cut by 5 bases and J by 1 base, with 15 bases left in between. Sequenced here: CD8+ T cells from peripheral blood, sampled before anti-PD-1 treatment. The rearrangement joins TRBV5-5 to TRBJ1-1; the D gene is possibly TRBD1 (6 bases). The receptor comes from a human donor with melanoma. This CDR3 reads CASSQQTGQNTEAFF. For the CDR3, the DNA is TGTGCCAGCAGTCAACAAACGGGACAGAACACTGAAGCTTTCTTT.